This is a list of T cell receptor beta chains from one sample in a study of PD-L1 blockade in urothelial cancer. Measured with immunoSEQ multiplex PCR; TCRdb has only the in-frame clones, and not every one. The profile shows about 100,000 clones, about 90% of them singletons. This specimen consisted of PBMCs, obtained around atezolizumab (anti-PD-L1) treatment. All receptors derive from a woman older than 75 with urothelial cancer. Each CDR3 is given with its conserved first and last residue. Fields, in order: V gene, J gene, CDR3 protein.

v_gene: TRBV2; j_gene: TRBJ1-2; CDR3aa: CASSEWTGIYGYTF
v_gene: TRBV29-1; j_gene: TRBJ2-3; CDR3aa: CSVASGSTEDTQYF
v_gene: TRBV27; j_gene: TRBJ1-2; CDR3aa: CASSSLFRGSYGYTF
v_gene: TRBV30; j_gene: TRBJ1-5; CDR3aa: CAWSKGTLSNQPQHF
v_gene: TRBV19; j_gene: TRBJ2-4; CDR3aa: CASSILAKNIQYF
v_gene: TRBV5-1; j_gene: TRBJ2-1; CDR3aa: CASSFPSSDNEQFF
v_gene: TRBV5-1; j_gene: TRBJ2-1; CDR3aa: CASSPSGIYNEQFF
v_gene: TRBV9; j_gene: TRBJ1-4; CDR3aa: CASSVDVSTAKPTNEKLFF
v_gene: TRBV15; j_gene: TRBJ2-2; CDR3aa: CATSRGGGRDTGELFF
v_gene: TRBV30; j_gene: TRBJ1-3; CDR3aa: CAWSKRGLSGNTIYF
v_gene: TRBV19; j_gene: TRBJ2-2; CDR3aa: CASSISGTGELFF
v_gene: TRBV5-1; j_gene: TRBJ2-1; CDR3aa: CASSSHRGLSYNEQFF
v_gene: TRBV9; j_gene: TRBJ1-4; CDR3aa: CASSEGLGNEKLFF
v_gene: TRBV15; j_gene: TRBJ2-1; CDR3aa: CATSRRGTEQFF
v_gene: TRBV30; j_gene: TRBJ2-5; CDR3aa: CAWSVGRGTGRETQYF
v_gene: TRBV30; j_gene: TRBJ1-1; CDR3aa: CAWSVGGPEAFF
v_gene: TRBV2; j_gene: TRBJ2-1; CDR3aa: CASSGEAGATAEQFF
v_gene: TRBV7-2; j_gene: TRBJ2-1; CDR3aa: CASSLDGTSHNEQFF
v_gene: TRBV6-1; j_gene: TRBJ2-3; CDR3aa: CASSENLAGADTQYF
v_gene: TRBV5-5; j_gene: TRBJ1-1; CDR3aa: CASSLGDRVVGTEAFF
v_gene: TRBV5-6; j_gene: TRBJ1-5; CDR3aa: CASSLGGPAGQPQHF
v_gene: TRBV28; j_gene: TRBJ1-5; CDR3aa: CASRIASRVIDQPQHF
v_gene: TRBV5-1; j_gene: TRBJ1-1; CDR3aa: CASSGTGGNTEAFF
v_gene: TRBV6-5; j_gene: TRBJ1-2; CDR3aa: CASSRKRQGNYGYTF
v_gene: TRBV19; j_gene: TRBJ2-1; CDR3aa: CASSMVRGGEQFF
v_gene: TRBV28; j_gene: TRBJ2-7; CDR3aa: CASRHASSYEQYF
v_gene: TRBV6-1; j_gene: TRBJ1-2; CDR3aa: CASSGQSPHGYTF
v_gene: TRBV2; j_gene: TRBJ2-5; CDR3aa: CASTLGLAGVETQYF
v_gene: TRBV6-1; j_gene: TRBJ2-7; CDR3aa: CASSANRGEQYF
v_gene: TRBV7-9; j_gene: TRBJ2-1; CDR3aa: CASSLNDGREQFF
v_gene: TRBV9; j_gene: TRBJ2-1; CDR3aa: CASSVTTGGEQFF
v_gene: TRBV11-1; j_gene: TRBJ1-1; CDR3aa: CASHRGAFGDTEAFF
v_gene: TRBV5-1; j_gene: TRBJ2-1; CDR3aa: CASSLERGYEQFF
v_gene: TRBV2; j_gene: TRBJ2-5; CDR3aa: CASRETSGSISGTQYF
v_gene: TRBV9; j_gene: TRBJ2-5; CDR3aa: CASSVGGLAGGFQETQYF
v_gene: TRBV7-9; j_gene: TRBJ2-7; CDR3aa: CASSAGRQGGEQYF
v_gene: TRBV15; j_gene: TRBJ1-1; CDR3aa: CATSRVRVGGTEAFF